These 11 T cell receptor beta chains share one sample of origin, sequenced in a study of control samples from healthy donors and cancer patients (dated by TCRdb to 2020 to 2021). Library preparation used the immunoSEQ multiplex PCR assay. As stored in TCRdb, this immuneACCESS dataset retains in-frame rearrangements with V and J assigned. A fraction of the clones does not appear; measured against another copy, unresolved V genes explain less than half of the discrepancy, and the remainder lacks a known reason. Recorded for this sample are about 110,000 clones; 82% of them occurred a single time. Approximately 6.7% of the sample goes to the ten largest clones. The sample comprised blood. All receptors derive from a young man in good health.

With respect to this clone: A junction boundary mismatches the germline segment, possibly from a read error. The chain has TRBV6-1 and TRBJ1-6; the match to TRBD1 covers 8 bases. Germline V gene data show CDR1 as MNHNS and CDR2 as SASEGT. The CDR3 length is 15 residues. The CDR3 reads CASREGQGGSSPLHF. The CDR3 DNA follows: TGTGCCAGCAGGGAAGGACAGGGAGGGAGTTCACCCCTCCACTTT.

This chain connects TRBV28 to TRBJ1-4; TRBD1 is a possible D gene (6 bases). CDR1 and CDR2 from the germline V gene are MDHEN and SYDVKM. V dropped 2 bases and J dropped 4 bases, with 11 bases sitting between them. This CDR3 comprises 15 residues. CDR3 sequence reads: CASSLGDTFNEKLFF. CDR3 sequence (DNA): TGTGCCAGCAGTTTAGGGGACACCTTTAATGAAAAACTGTTTTTT. The entire variable domain, with the rest obtained from reference TRBV28 and TRBJ1-4, is as follows: DVKVTQSSRYLVKRTGEKVFLECVQDMDHENMFWYRQDPGLGLRLIYFSYDVKMKEKGDIPEGYSVSREKKERFSLILESASTNQTSMYLCASSLGDTFNEKLFFGSGTQLSVL.

This chain uses TRBV27 with TRBJ1-6; 7 bases match TRBD1. Per the germline V gene, CDR1 is MNHEY and CDR2 is SMNVEV (reference sequence). The CDR3 runs to 15 residues. Germline trimming cut 0 bases from V and 7 bases from J; bases unmatched to any gene: 3. CDR3 protein: CASSLSPRGNSPLHF. CDR3 DNA: TGTGCCAGCAGTTTATCGCCCAGGGGGAATTCACCCCTCCACTTT.

The chain links TRBV28 to TRBJ2-5; D is possibly TRBD2 (6 bases). The CDR3 runs to 12 residues. With 4 bases removed from V and 7 bases from J, the gap between germline ends came to 10 bases. CDR1 MDHEN and CDR2 SYDVKM come from the germline V gene. The CDR3 DNA sequence: TGTGCCAGCAGTTCGGGGGTCGTGACCCAGTACTTC. The encoded protein is CASSSGVVTQYF.

The chain is built from TRBV11-2 and TRBJ2-3; D gene unclear. Looked up from germline, CDR1 is SGHAT and CDR2 is FQNNGV. The CDR3 is made up of 12 amino acids. The V and J ends lost 5 bases and 10 bases respectively, with 13 bases between them. CDR3 amino acids: CASSPSVFAQYF. The CDR3 DNA follows: TGTGCCAGCAGCCCCTCGGTCTTCGCGCAGTATTTT.

The V gene is TRBV7-2, the J gene TRBJ2-2, with TRBD1 matching 7 bases. This CDR3 has 14 amino acids. Losses at the gene ends were 5 bases for V and 6 bases for J; bases not matched to a gene: 6. CDR1 SGHTA and CDR2 FQGNSA come from the germline V gene. The CDR3 DNA reads TGTGCCAGCAGCCTGGACAGGAGGCCCGGGGAGCTGTTTTTT. Translated: CASSLDRRPGELFF.

The chain is built from TRBV25-1 and TRBJ1-1; D is perhaps TRBD1 (5 bases). CDR1 MGHDK and CDR2 SYGVNS come from the germline V gene. This CDR3 region has 11 residues. V was clipped by 3 bases and J by 10 bases, with 9 bases between them. Here the CDR3 DNA reads TGTGCCAGCAGTGACGGGGGGAGAGCTTTCTTT. It specifies CASSDGGRAFF.

The chain carries TRBV5-8 and TRBJ1-5; tentative D call: TRBD1 (6 bases). V was cut by 4 bases and J by 10 bases, with 24 bases left in between. Germline V gene sequence: CDR1 SGHTS, CDR2 YDEGEE. The CDR3 length is 16 residues. The CDR3, as DNA: TGTGCCAGCAGCCAAGGAATACAGGGCCGGGGGCAACCCCAGCATTTT. It translates to CASSQGIQGRGQPQHF.

The chain carries TRBV5-5 and TRBJ2-3, with D tentatively TRBD2 (6 bases). CDR1 is SGHKS, CDR2 YYEKEE, per germline (reference sequence). CDR3 length equals 15 residues. Deletions cut 1 base from V and 1 base from J, with 10 bases between. DNA of the CDR3: TGTGCCAGCAGCTTGCCGCCTAGCGGCACAGATACGCAGTATTTT. Translating gives CASSLPPSGTDTQYF.

This clone was detected once. The junction shows a germline mismatch at one end, possibly a read error. This chain uses TRBV6-5 with TRBJ1-1; D might be TRBD1 (5 bases). Looked up from germline, CDR1 is MNHEY and CDR2 is SVGAGI. There are 13 residues in the CDR3. This chain's CDR3 is CASWGTLNSEAFF. CDR3 DNA sequence: TGTGCCAGCTGGGGGACCCTGAACAGTGAAGCTTTCTTT.

V and J are TRBV4-2 and TRBJ2-2; TRBD1 matches at 12 bases. V lost 3 bases to trimming and J lost 6 bases; unmatched junction nucleotides: 5. The CDR3 has 16 residues. The V gene's germline CDR1 is LGHNA and CDR2 YNFKEQ. The CDR3 nucleotides are TGTGCCAGCAGCCATGGGACAGGGGGCGTAGCCGGGGAGCTGTTTTTT. Amino acids: CASSHGTGGVAGELFF.